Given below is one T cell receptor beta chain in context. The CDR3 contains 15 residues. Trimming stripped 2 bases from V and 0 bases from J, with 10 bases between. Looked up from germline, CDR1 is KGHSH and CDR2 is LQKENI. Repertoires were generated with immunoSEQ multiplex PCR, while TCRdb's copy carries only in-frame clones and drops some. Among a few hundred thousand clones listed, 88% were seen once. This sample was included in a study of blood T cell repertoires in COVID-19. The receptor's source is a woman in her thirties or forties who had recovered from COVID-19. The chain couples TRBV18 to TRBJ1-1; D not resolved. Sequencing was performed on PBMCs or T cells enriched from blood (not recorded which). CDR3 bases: TGTGCCAGCTCACCAATACAGCAGATGAACACTGAAGCTTTCTTT. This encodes CASSPIQQMNTEAFF. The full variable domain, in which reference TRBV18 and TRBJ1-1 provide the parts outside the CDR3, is NAGVMQNPRHLVRRRGQEARLRCSPMKGHSHVYWYRQLPEEGLKFMVYLQKENIIDESGMPKERFSAEFPKEGPSILRIQQVVRGDSAAYFCASSPIQQMNTEAFFGQGTRLTVV.